Following are 27 T cell receptor beta chains from one sample sequenced in a study of post-analysis software for immune sequencing data. The antigens for these receptors are not known. Study conclusions and caveats: Four or five TRBV segments, TRBV5-6, TRBV5-1 and TRBV20-1 among them, were found more frequent in patients than controls.

Each TCR beta cDNA library carried unique molecular identifiers. TCRdb analysed the PCR reads with MiXCR anew, one entry per CDR3 protein. The table shows 450,000 to 700,000 distinct CDR3 sequences, with about 44% occurring only once. Sample: blood. The receptor set was obtained from a girl under 18 with multiple sclerosis.

The chain carries TRBV6-5 and TRBJ1-2; D is uncertain. The germline V gene has CDR1 MNHEY and CDR2 SVGAGI. This CDR3 region has 14 residues. Trimming shortened V by 7 bases and J by 1 base, and 13 bases separated the two germline ends. The CDR3 DNA reads as TGTGCCAGCACCCCAAACACGAATAACTATGGCTACACCTTC. Amino acids: CASTPNTNNYGYTF.

This clonotype occurred a few times. CDR3 residues: CASSGTVQGAQYF. DNA for the CDR3: TGTGCCAGCAGCGGGACCGTTCAAGGGGCCCAGTACTTC. The V gene is TRBV5-8, the J gene TRBJ2-5, with D possibly called TRBD1 or TRBD2 (5 bases each). Between the trimmed V and J ends, which lost 4 bases and 9 bases, there was a span of 16 bases. This CDR3 region has 13 residues. Germline-derived CDR1 and CDR2 are SGHTS and YDEGEE. Filled out from reference TRBV5-8 and TRBJ2-5, the complete variable domain reads EAGVTQSPTHLIKTRGQQATLRCSPISGHTSVYWYQQALGLGLQFLLWYDEGEERNRGNFPPRFSGRQFPNYSSELNVNALELEDSALYLCASSGTVQGAQYFGPGTRLLVL.

Of note for this clonotype: A much larger clone differs from this one at a single base, so this may be a read error. The chain is built from TRBV2 and TRBJ2-1; 12 bases map to TRBD2. The germline V gene has CDR1 SNHLY and CDR2 FYNNEI. This CDR3 has 15 residues. The CDR3 reads CAGSDLAGGPHEQFF. The CDR3 nucleotides read TGTGCCGGCAGTGATCTAGCGGGAGGGCCCCATGAGCAGTTCTTC.

On this clonotype itself: It may be a read error: a sequence one base away is much more abundant. The chain combines TRBV13 with TRBJ2-3; D call uncertain. Germline CDR1 and CDR2: PRHDT and FYEKMQ (reference sequence). The CDR3 is made up of 15 amino acids. The DNA of the CDR3 is TGTGCCGGCAGCCCGAGGAAGGCTAGTCCAGATACGCAGTATTTT. Its translation: CAGSPRKASPDTQYF.

The table lists this clonotype with a few counts. The V call is TRBV21-1, the J call TRBJ1-1; no check of the table's D call, TRBD1, against the DNA was made. TRBV21-1 is reported as a pseudogene. The CDR3 runs to 15 residues. CDR3 nucleotides: TGTGCCAGCGGACCGGGACGCCGGCCGGACACTGAAGCTTTCTTT. Residues: CASGPGRRPDTEAFF.

This clonotype showed up many times. The chain combines TRBV29-1 with TRBJ2-7; TRBD1 matches 7 bases. Germline assignment: CDR1 SQVTM and CDR2 ANQGSEA. V was clipped by 6 bases and J by 0 bases; unmatched bases: 8. This CDR3 region has 14 residues. In DNA form, the CDR3 reads TGCAGCGTCTCGAGGGGGCAACTCTCCTACGAGCAGTACTTC. Protein sequence: CSVSRGQLSYEQYF.

This clonotype has just a few counts. The DNA of the CDR3 is TGTGCCAGCAGCTTAAACGCCCCGGGACTAGCGGAGCAGTTCTTC. It yields the protein CASSLNAPGLAEQFF. The chain joins TRBV7-2 to TRBJ2-1; 10 bases map to TRBD2. CDR1 SGHTA and CDR2 FQGNSA come from the germline V gene. There are 15 residues in the CDR3. With V trimmed by 2 bases and J by 10 bases, 8 bases remained unmatched.

This clonotype was seen a few times. The chain uses TRBV7-8 and TRBJ1-6; unclear D gene. Trimming stripped 1 base from V and 8 bases from J, with 9 bases between. The CDR3 is 14 amino acids. The germline V gene has CDR1 SGHVS and CDR2 FQNEAQ. The CDR3 region has the DNA TGTGCCAGCAGCTTAGGGGATACTTATTCACCCCTCCACTTT. This sequence encodes CASSLGDTYSPLHF. Full variable domain (rest looked up from reference TRBV7-8 and TRBJ1-6): GAGVSQSPRYKVAKRGQDVALRCDPISGHVSLFWYQQALGQGPEFLTYFQNEAQLDKSGLPSDRFFAERPEGSVSTLKIQRTQQEDSAVYLCASSLGDTYSPLHFGNGTRLTVT.

The chain joins TRBV9 to TRBJ2-3, with TRBD1 matching 8 bases. CDR1 SGDLS and CDR2 YYNGEE come from the germline V gene. V trimming: 0 bases; J trimming: 6 bases; junction bases outside the gene matches: 12. This CDR3 has 17 amino acids. The CDR3 nucleotides are TGTGCCAGCAGCGTAGGAAGGCGGGACAGGAGAATTGATACGCAGTATTTT. As protein: CASSVGRRDRRIDTQYF.

The chain recombines TRBV12-3 or TRBV12-4 with TRBJ2-3, with no clear D. V was cut by 3 bases and J by 2 bases, with 6 bases left in between. There are 13 residues in the CDR3. CDR3 nucleotide sequence: TGTGCCAGCAGTTTGCACAACACAGATACGCAGTATTTT. Its translation is CASSLHNTDTQYF.

This chain connects TRBV5-1 to TRBJ2-3, with D possibly matching TRBD1 (6 bases). The germline V gene has CDR1 SGHRS and CDR2 YFSETQ. The ends were cut back, 3 bases at V and 0 bases at J, with 17 bases in the middle. The CDR3 consists of 17 residues. Written as DNA, the CDR3 is TGCGCCAGCAGCTGGACCGGGACATTAACTAGCACAGATACGCAGTATTTT. This codes for CASSWTGTLTSTDTQYF.

The chain couples TRBV10-3 to TRBJ2-1; a weak D match, TRBD1 (7 bases). V was shortened by 4 bases and J by 0 bases, with 16 bases between the two germline ends. Germline CDR1 and CDR2: ENHRY and SYGVKD. This CDR3 comprises 17 residues. The CDR3 DNA reads as TGTGCCATCAGTGTAGACGCAGGGGGGAGCTCCTACAATGAGCAGTTCTTC. Translated, it gives CAISVDAGGSSYNEQFF.

The chain recombines TRBV5-1 with TRBJ2-5, with 7 bases aligning to TRBD2. Per germline, CDR1 SGHRS and CDR2 YFSETQ. With 4 bases clipped from V and 4 bases from J, the junction kept 13 bases outside the gene matches. The CDR3 is made up of 16 amino acids. The CDR3: CASSAYPGLSSETQYF. CDR3 in DNA: TGCGCCAGCAGCGCATATCCGGGACTAAGCTCAGAGACCCAGTACTTC. The full variable domain, its missing parts supplied by reference TRBV5-1 and TRBJ2-5, is KAGVTQTPRYLIKTRGQQVTLSCSPISGHRSVSWYQQTPGQGLQFLFEYFSETQRNKGNFPGRFSGRQFSNSRSEMNVSTLELGDSALYLCASSAYPGLSSETQYFGPGTRLLVL.

This chain connects TRBV12-3 or TRBV12-4 to TRBJ2-1; 10 bases map to TRBD2. This CDR3 contains 15 residues. Losses at the gene ends were 1 base for V and 8 bases for J; bases not matched to a gene: 5. The CDR3 region has the DNA TGTGCCAGCAGTTTAGGAAGCGGGAGGGTTCATGAGCAGTTCTTC. Its translation: CASSLGSGRVHEQFF.

V is TRBV5-1 and J is TRBJ1-5; TRBD1 matches 7 bases. This CDR3 contains 13 residues. V dropped 4 bases and J dropped 6; count of bases not matched to a gene: 4. CDR1 and CDR2 (germline): SGHRS, YFSETQ. CDR3 amino acids: CASSRQGPQPQHF. The CDR3 DNA follows: TGCGCCAGCAGCCGACAGGGACCTCAGCCCCAGCATTTT.

V gene TRBV10-3 combines with J gene TRBJ2-7; 11 bases are a match to TRBD2. CDR3 length equals 14 residues. The germline gives CDR1 ENHRY, CDR2 SYGVKD. The trim removed 2 bases at V and 4 bases at J, leaving 1 base unmatched. As DNA, the CDR3 is TGTGCCATCAGTGAGGCTAGCGGGAGGTACGAGCAGTACTTC. This codes for CAISEASGRYEQYF.

This clonotype came up a few times. The chain combines TRBV10-3 with TRBJ2-6; D remains ambiguous. This CDR3 is built from 19 residues. Deletions cut 3 bases from V and 4 bases from J, with 22 bases between. Germline CDR1 ENHRY, CDR2 SYGVKD. The CDR3 loop reads CAISDVRGSQISGANVLTF. CDR3 nucleotides: TGTGCCATCAGTGACGTCCGAGGTTCCCAAATTTCCGGGGCCAACGTCCTGACTTTC.

The table lists this clonotype with a count of one. The chain joins TRBV28 to TRBJ2-7, with TRBD1 identical over 10 bases. V was pared by 4 bases and J by 1 base, with 7 bases of the junction left unmatched. This CDR3 contains 16 residues. CDR1 is MDHEN and CDR2 is SYDVKM in the germline V gene. The CDR3 nucleotides are TGTGCCAGCAGTTCGCCGGGACAGGGGCGATCCTACGAGCAGTACTTC. The encoded protein is CASSSPGQGRSYEQYF.

The genes are TRBV6-5 and TRBJ2-1, with 9 bases identical to TRBD1. Germline loops: CDR1 MNHEY, CDR2 SVGAGI. The V gene end was trimmed by 0 bases and the J gene end by 6 bases; junction bases not matched to a gene: 6. The CDR3 is made up of 16 amino acids. The CDR3 DNA follows: TGTGCCAGCAGTTACTCCCCGGGACAGGGTTTCAATGAGCAGTTCTTC. Amino acid sequence: CASSYSPGQGFNEQFF.

This clonotype was recorded a few times. The chain recombines TRBV27 with TRBJ1-2, with 10 nucleotides matching TRBD1. The germline V gene has CDR1 MNHEY and CDR2 SMNVEV (reference sequence). This CDR3 comprises 15 residues. The trim removed 2 bases at V and 4 bases at J, leaving 4 bases unmatched. CDR3 residues: CASSLTGTGAYGYTF. As DNA, the CDR3 is TGTGCCAGCAGTTTAACCGGGACAGGGGCCTATGGCTACACCTTC.

V is TRBV5-1 and J is TRBJ2-5; D not resolved. The CDR3 has 15 amino acids. Germline values: CDR1 SGHRS, CDR2 YFSETQ. Deletions cut 3 bases from V and 0 bases from J, with 12 bases between. The CDR3 protein is CASSSTGQYQETQYF. As DNA, the CDR3 is TGCGCCAGCAGCTCCACCGGTCAGTACCAAGAGACCCAGTACTTC. Based on the CDR3 plus reference TRBV5-1 and TRBJ2-5, the full variable domain is KAGVTQTPRYLIKTRGQQVTLSCSPISGHRSVSWYQQTPGQGLQFLFEYFSETQRNKGNFPGRFSGRQFSNSRSEMNVSTLELGDSALYLCASSSTGQYQETQYFGPGTRLLVL.

The chain combines TRBV25-1 with TRBJ2-1; 11 nucleotides line up with TRBD2. CDR3 length: 17 amino acids. Germline CDR1 and CDR2: MGHDK and SYGVNS. V was pared by 4 bases and J by 8 bases, with 13 bases of the junction left unmatched. The CDR3 nucleotides read TGTGCCAGCAGTGGCCCCCGTTATAGCGGGAGGGCACATGAGCAGTTCTTC. It translates to CASSGPRYSGRAHEQFF. The whole variable domain, remainder taken from reference TRBV25-1 and TRBJ2-1, is EADIYQTPRYLVIGTGKKITLECSQTMGHDKMYWYQQDPGMELHLIHYSYGVNSTEKGDLSSESTVSRIRTEHFPLTLESARPSHTSQYLCASSGPRYSGRAHEQFFGPGTRLTVL.

There are a few counts of this clonotype. This chain links TRBV29-1 with TRBJ2-1; 8 bases agree with TRBD1. The CDR3 spans 13 residues. Germline loops: CDR1 SQVTM, CDR2 ANQGSEA. The J segment lost 7 bases and the V segment lost 5 bases, leaving 7 bases of the junction unmatched. The CDR3 protein is CSVRYRGWNEQFF. In nucleotides, the CDR3 is TGCAGCGTTCGATACAGGGGGTGGAATGAGCAGTTCTTC.

The count of this clonotype is one. The chain carries TRBV7-2 and TRBJ2-1; 9 nucleotides match TRBD1. Germline CDR1 is SGHTA and CDR2 is FQGNSA. This CDR3 is 16 amino acids long. With V trimmed by 4 bases and J by 4 bases, 8 bases remained unmatched. CDR3 coding DNA: TGTGCCAGCAGCTCTTGGGGACAGGGAGAGTACAATGAGCAGTTCTTC. This codes for CASSSWGQGEYNEQFF.

V usage is TRBV11-3 and J usage is TRBJ1-2, with D possibly TRBD1 on 6 matching bases. The CDR3 sequence is 14 residues long. Per germline, CDR1 SGHNT and CDR2 YENEEA. Trimming took off 5 bases at V and 4 bases at J, with 14 bases between the two ends. CDR3 sequence: CASSMDRTLYGYTF. Here the CDR3 DNA reads TGTGCCAGCAGCATGGACAGAACCCTCTATGGCTACACCTTC.

The chain carries TRBV29-1 and TRBJ1-4, with 7 bases identical to TRBD1. The CDR3 covers 14 residues. Germline trimming cut 7 bases from V and 4 bases from J; bases unmatched to any gene: 9. Germline-derived CDR1 and CDR2 are SQVTM and ANQGSEA. The CDR3 loop reads CSARQGVLNEKLFF. For the CDR3, the DNA is TGCAGCGCAAGGCAGGGGGTGCTTAATGAAAAACTGTTTTTT.

With respect to this clonotype: Because it lacks the conserved phenylalanine or tryptophan at the end, this CDR3 is likely a read error. Here the CDR3 DNA reads TGTGCCAGCAGCCCGCTAAGGGGAGGGCGGGGGACTGAAGCTTTCGTT. Its translation is CASSPLRGGRGTEAFV. The chain combines TRBV11-2 with TRBJ1-1, with D possibly TRBD1 on 5 matching bases. Trimming pared 5 bases from V and 5 bases from J, leaving 21 bases between. From germline, CDR1 is SGHAT and CDR2 FQNNGV. The CDR3 spans 16 residues.